Presented here are 26 T cell receptor beta chains from one specimen sequenced in a study of control samples from healthy donors and cancer patients. The protocol was immunoSEQ multiplex PCR, while the TCRdb copy is restricted to in-frame clones and leaves out a portion. The repertoire holds under 200,000 clones, roughly 91% seen once, with about 1.6% in the top ten. The material sequenced was blood. The receptors derive from a woman aged 25 to 39 in good health.

The chain couples TRBV6-5 to TRBJ2-7; tentative D call: TRBD2 (5 bases). The CDR3 runs to 13 residues. In germline, CDR1 is MNHEY, CDR2 SVGAGI. V lost 8 bases to trimming and J lost 6 bases, with 17 bases between them. The CDR3 spells CASGPRPSREQYF. The CDR3 DNA sequence: TGTGCCAGCGGCCCCCGCCCTAGCCGCGAGCAGTACTTC.

The chain uses TRBV4-3 and TRBJ2-7; 7 bases are shared with TRBD2. The CDR3 contains 16 residues. The ends lost 0 bases at V and 0 bases at J; junction bases unmatched: 5. Looked up from germline, CDR1 is LGHNA and CDR2 is YSLEER. In DNA, the CDR3 is TGCGCCAGCAGCCAAGATTTCGCTAGCGGCTCCTACGAGCAGTACTTC. Translating it yields CASSQDFASGSYEQYF.

The rearrangement uses TRBV6-4 and TRBJ2-1, with 11 bases fitting TRBD1. This CDR3 comprises 15 residues. The V segment lost 4 bases and the J segment 4 bases; nucleotides outside the gene matches: 3. Germline V lookup: CDR1 MRHNA, CDR2 SNTAGT. The CDR3 reads CASSGGTGGYNEQFF. Here the CDR3 DNA reads TGTGCCAGCAGTGGCGGGACAGGGGGTTACAATGAGCAGTTCTTC.

The chain carries TRBV5-1 and TRBJ2-7, with D uncertain. The CDR3 extends over 13 amino acids. The germline gives CDR1 SGHRS, CDR2 YFSETQ. Trimming removed 1 base at V and 0 bases at J, with 5 bases between. CDR3 protein: CASSLITSYEQYF. The CDR3 DNA reads as TGCGCCAGCAGCTTGATCACCTCCTACGAGCAGTACTTC.

This clone occurred a few times. The V call is TRBV6-4, the J call TRBJ2-2; 8 bases fit TRBD2. The CDR3 length is 15 residues. CDR1 is MRHNA, CDR2 SNTAGT, per germline. Trimming at V came to 8 bases and at J to 0 bases, leaving 5 bases not matched to a gene. The CDR3 coding sequence is TGTGCCAGCGGACCGACTAGCGCGAACACCGGGGAGCTGTTTTTT. Amino acid sequence: CASGPTSANTGELFF.

The chain combines TRBV29-1 with TRBJ2-7; 7 bases map to TRBD2. From germline, CDR1 is SQVTM and CDR2 ANQGSEA. The CDR3 spans 15 residues. V shed 0 bases, J shed 0 bases, and the junction held 5 bases outside the gene matches. CDR3 region: CSVEDESGNSYEQYF. DNA for the CDR3: TGCAGCGTTGAAGATGAGAGCGGGAACTCCTACGAGCAGTACTTC.

The CDR3 protein is CASSYSGVGNEKLFF. The CDR3 DNA sequence: TGTGCCAGCAGTTACTCGGGGGTGGGAAATGAAAAACTGTTTTTT. V and J are TRBV6-5 and TRBJ1-4, with D possibly TRBD1 on 5 matching bases. CDR3 length equals 15 residues. Germline assignment: CDR1 MNHEY and CDR2 SVGAGI. The V gene lost 0 bases and the J gene lost 5 bases, with 10 bases spanning the gap.

The V and J genes are TRBV9 and TRBJ1-1; 11 bases align to TRBD1. V was pared by 6 bases and J by 3 bases, with 7 bases of the junction left unmatched. Germline CDR1 SGDLS, CDR2 YYNGEE. CDR3 size: 15 residues. This CDR3 reads CASKPRGQGDTEAFF. CDR3 sequence (DNA): TGTGCCAGCAAACCCAGGGGACAGGGGGACACTGAAGCTTTCTTT.

V is TRBV4-1 and J is TRBJ1-3; D ambiguous. This CDR3 spans 16 amino acids. The germline V and J ends were trimmed by 1 base and 2 bases, with 12 bases remaining between them. Germline CDR1 reads MGHRA; CDR2 reads YSYEKL. Here the CDR3 reads CASSQGMVSPGNTIYF. The CDR3 nucleotides are TGCGCCAGCAGCCAAGGTATGGTCTCTCCTGGAAACACCATATATTTT.

This chain connects TRBV21-1 to TRBJ1-1; the table's D call, TRBD1, has no DNA check behind it. TRBV21-1 is classified as a pseudogene. The CDR3 is made up of 15 amino acids. The CDR3 region has the DNA TGTGCCAGCAGCAAGGGAGACAGGGCTGACACTGAAGCTTTCTTT. Translation: CASSKGDRADTEAFF.

In the case of this clone: The junction does not match germline at one end; this may be a read error. The genes are TRBV9 and TRBJ1-4, with 9 bases lining up with TRBD1. Germline CDR1 and CDR2: SGDLS and YYNGEE. There are 16 residues in the CDR3. The CDR3 loop reads CASSPMTGGTIEKLFF. The CDR3 DNA reads TGTGCCAGCAGCCCAATGACAGGGGGAACTATTGAAAAACTGTTTTTT.

CDR3 in amino acids: CAISGRLAENNEQFF. CDR3 DNA: TGTGCCATCAGTGGTCGGCTAGCGGAGAACAATGAGCAGTTCTTC. The J gene is TRBJ2-1, the V gene TRBV10-3; 7 positions match TRBD2. CDR3 size: 15 residues. V shed 4 bases, J shed 5 bases, and the junction held 8 bases outside the gene matches. The germline V gene encodes CDR1 ENHRY and CDR2 SYGVKD.

V and J are TRBV7-9 and TRBJ1-1; 9 bases match TRBD1. The CDR3 sequence is 13 residues long. Germline V gene sequence: CDR1 SEHNR, CDR2 FQNEAQ (reference sequence). V lost 5 bases and J lost 10; bases outside the gene matches: 8. In nucleotides, the CDR3 is TGTGCCAGCAGCCAAGACACAGGGGGCGCAGCTTTCTTT. Protein: CASSQDTGGAAFF.

This chain connects TRBV4-3 to TRBJ1-4; D is ambiguous. V lost 1 base to trimming and J lost 0 bases, with 6 bases between them. Germline CDR1 reads LGHNA; CDR2 reads YSLEER. The CDR3 is 15 residues long. In DNA, the CDR3 is TGCGCCAGCAGCCAAGCGTCAGCAACTAATGAAAAACTGTTTTTT. Its protein is CASSQASATNEKLFF.

The chain links TRBV4-2 to TRBJ2-3; 7 bases line up with TRBD1. Germline V CDR1 and CDR2: LGHNA, YNFKEQ. The CDR3 runs 14 residues. Trimming at V came to 1 base and at J to 3 bases, leaving 1 base not matched to a gene. The CDR3 DNA reads as TGTGCCAGCAGCCAAGGGACAGGAACAGATACGCAGTATTTT. Translation gives CASSQGTGTDTQYF.

In DNA, the CDR3 is TGTGCCAGCAGCCGTCCAGGGTCAAGCTATGGCTACACCTTC. Encoded protein: CASSRPGSSYGYTF. This chain connects TRBV11-2 to TRBJ1-2; D perhaps matches TRBD1 (5 bases). The V gene lost 5 bases and the J gene lost 4 bases, with 14 bases spanning the gap. CDR1 SGHAT and CDR2 FQNNGV come from the germline V gene. This CDR3 has 14 amino acids.

The V and J genes are TRBV10-1 and TRBJ1-1; D may be TRBD1 (6 bases). This CDR3 spans 15 amino acids. Trimming shortened V by 3 bases and J by 2 bases, and 13 bases separated the two germline ends. From germline, CDR1 is WNHNN and CDR2 SYGVQD (reference sequence). The CDR3 DNA sequence: TGCGCCAGCAGTGATTCGACAGGAGATAACACTGAAGCTTTCTTT. Translation gives CASSDSTGDNTEAFF.

V is TRBV5-4 and J is TRBJ2-1; D uncertain. Trimming took 2 bases from V and 6 from J, leaving 3 bases between them. The CDR3 length is 11 residues. CDR1 SGHNT and CDR2 YYREEE come from the germline V gene (reference sequence). This chain's CDR3 is CASSFGNEQFF. The CDR3, as DNA: TGTGCCAGCAGCTTCGGCAATGAGCAGTTCTTC.

The chain employs TRBV5-1 and TRBJ1-1; TRBD1 aligns across 8 bases. J gave up 1 base and V 4 bases, and 0 bases lay outside the gene matches. CDR3 size: 13 residues. Germline V gene sequence: CDR1 SGHRS, CDR2 YFSETQ. The CDR3 nucleotides are TGCGCCAGCAGCGGACAGGGGAACACTGAAGCTTTCTTT. It translates to CASSGQGNTEAFF.

This clone is a singleton in its sample. This chain connects TRBV6-5 to TRBJ2-7, with a possible D match to TRBD2 (6 bases). V gave up 2 bases and J gave up 5 bases, with 7 bases separating them. This CDR3 has 12 residues. CDR1 and CDR2 from the germline V gene are MNHEY and SVGAGI. In nucleotides, the CDR3 is TGTGCCAGCAGTTACCGGGGGAACGAGCAGTACTTC. Protein: CASSYRGNEQYF.

V usage is TRBV5-1 and J usage is TRBJ2-6; D uncertain. The CDR3 is 14 residues long. Trimming removed 2 bases from V and 2 bases from J, with 5 bases in between. Germline values: CDR1 SGHRS, CDR2 YFSETQ. The CDR3 protein is CASSFAAGANVLTF. The CDR3 DNA follows: TGCGCCAGCAGCTTTGCCGCTGGGGCCAACGTCCTGACTTTC.

The chain couples TRBV14 to TRBJ2-7; 9 positions match TRBD2. CDR3 length: 14 residues. Germline CDR1 and CDR2: SGHDN and FVKESK. The V gene end was trimmed by 3 bases and the J gene end by 2 bases; junction bases not matched to a gene: 2. As DNA, the CDR3 is TGTGCCAGCAGCCAGGTAGCGGGGGCCTACGAGCAGTACTTC. Translated: CASSQVAGAYEQYF.

This clone was counted between two and nine times. This sequence joins TRBV6-4 and TRBJ2-1, with a possible D match to TRBD2 (6 bases). Germline V gene lookup returns CDR1 MRHNA and CDR2 SNTAGT. The CDR3 has 13 amino acids. Trimming shortened V by 5 bases and J by 3 bases, and 8 bases separated the two germline ends. This CDR3 reads CASSLTSYNEQFF. CDR3 in DNA: TGTGCCAGCAGTTTGACTAGCTACAATGAGCAGTTCTTC.

V usage is TRBV19 and J usage is TRBJ2-2, with D perhaps matching TRBD1 (5 bases). This CDR3 has 13 amino acids. In germline, CDR1 is LNHDA, CDR2 SQIVND (reference sequence). V was cut by 9 bases and J by 1 base, with 9 bases left in between. The CDR3 DNA reads TGTGCCAGCTATGGACAGAACACCGGGGAGCTGTTTTTT. The encoded protein is CASYGQNTGELFF.

This clone occurred a few times. The chain uses TRBV5-1 and TRBJ1-5; maybe TRBD1 (5 bases). The CDR3 runs to 15 residues. Germline V lookup: CDR1 SGHRS, CDR2 YFSETQ. The V gene lost 4 bases and the J gene lost 3 bases, with 14 bases spanning the gap. The DNA for the CDR3 is TGCGCCAGCAGCCTCGGGGACTTACCCAATCAGCCCCAGCATTTT. Translating it yields CASSLGDLPNQPQHF. The entire variable domain, with the rest obtained from reference TRBV5-1 and TRBJ1-5, is as follows: KAGVTQTPRYLIKTRGQQVTLSCSPISGHRSVSWYQQTPGQGLQFLFEYFSETQRNKGNFPGRFSGRQFSNSRSEMNVSTLELGDSALYLCASSLGDLPNQPQHFGDGTRLSIL.

The chain couples TRBV12-1 to TRBJ2-1; the tabulated D call, TRBD2, remains unverified against the DNA. TRBV12-1 constitutes a pseudogene. The CDR3 is 17 amino acids. The CDR3 protein is CASSSPGLAGGRNEQFF. CDR3 DNA: TGTGCCAGCAGCTCCCCGGGACTAGCGGGAGGCCGGAATGAGCAGTTCTTC.